This T cell receptor beta chain was retrieved from a study of T cell changes during pregnancy in multiple sclerosis. Between the trimmed V and J ends, which lost 1 base and 3 bases, there was a span of 12 bases. This CDR3 is 16 amino acids long. Germline assignment: CDR1 SSHAT and CDR2 FNYEAQ (reference sequence). Assay used: immunoSEQ multiplex PCR; TCRdb lists only in-frame clones, some missing. This table holds 75,000 to 100,000 clones, 92% found once. Sequences were derived from peripheral blood, sampled after pregnancy. J is TRBJ2-2 and V is TRBV7-7, with D possibly matching TRBD1 (5 bases). The clonotype comes from a female donor with multiple sclerosis, enrolled in a pregnancy study. CDR3 sequence reads: CASSLEAPRDTGELFF. Here the CDR3 DNA reads TGTGCCAGCAGCTTAGAAGCGCCCAGGGACACCGGGGAGCTGTTTTTT.